One sample yielded the 18 T cell receptor beta chains listed below, sequenced in a study of CD8 T cells in Susac syndrome. Reverse transcription of roughly 0.45 to 1 ug RNA was performed with random hexamers. Via MiXCR, TCRdb re-called the immunoSEQ multiplex PCR reads, giving one row per CDR3 protein. The sample records over 120,000 distinct CDR3 sequences, approximately 94% being singletons. Sequenced material: CD4+ T cells from PBMCs. The origin of the receptors is a human donor in good health.

This clonotype was found once. The chain employs TRBV19 and TRBJ2-4, with D uncertain. The CDR3 is 12 amino acids. The V gene lost 3 bases and the J gene lost 4 bases, with 4 bases spanning the gap. Germline V lookup: CDR1 LNHDA, CDR2 SQIVND (reference sequence). CDR3 DNA: TGTGCCAGTAGTATGACGAAAAACATTCAGTACTTC. Its protein product is CASSMTKNIQYF.

The rearrangement links TRBV7-2 to TRBJ1-1, with a possible D match to TRBD1 (6 bases). The CDR3 runs 17 residues. The germline CDR1 and CDR2 sequences are SGHTA and FQGNSA. V gave up 1 base and J gave up 1 base, with 16 bases separating them. The CDR3 nucleotides are TGTGCCAGCAGCTTAGGGGTAGGGGGGGTGTCGAACACTGAAGCTTTCTTT. This gives the protein CASSLGVGGVSNTEAFF.

The genes are TRBV27 and TRBJ2-5, with 9 bases identical to TRBD1. The CDR3 contains 15 residues. V lost 4 bases and J lost 10; bases outside the gene matches: 13. In germline, CDR1 is MNHEY, CDR2 SMNVEV (reference sequence). Here the CDR3 DNA reads TGTGCCAGCAGTTATAGCCAGGGACAGGGCTTTTACCAGTACTTC. Translating gives CASSYSQGQGFYQYF.

The genes are TRBV2 and TRBJ2-1, with D perhaps assigned TRBD1 or TRBD2 (5 bases each). The CDR3 is made up of 16 amino acids. V shed 7 bases and J shed 1 base, with 17 bases lying between them. Germline lookup yields CDR1 SNHLY and CDR2 FYNNEI. For the CDR3, the DNA is TGTGCCAGCAACCCCCCGGGGACGGGTTCCTACAATGAGCAGTTCTTC. Amino acids: CASNPPGTGSYNEQFF.

The J gene is TRBJ2-7, the V gene TRBV7-9; a possible D gene is TRBD2 (6 bases). Germline V lookup: CDR1 SEHNR, CDR2 FQNEAQ (reference sequence). Trimming removed 5 bases at V and 3 bases at J, with 8 bases between. The length of the CDR3 is 12 residues. The CDR3 sequence is CASSPAGYEQYF. CDR3 nucleotides: TGTGCCAGCAGCCCAGCGGGCTACGAGCAGTACTTC.

The chain joins TRBV20-1 to TRBJ1-1; TRBD1 is a possible D gene (6 bases). This CDR3 has 15 amino acids. V was pared by 0 bases and J by 3 bases, with 14 bases between. Germline CDR1 DFQATT, CDR2 SNEGSKA (reference sequence). CDR3 in amino acids: CSARDRVTGYTEAFF. CDR3 nucleotide sequence: TGCAGTGCTAGAGATCGGGTAACAGGGTACACTGAAGCTTTCTTT.

The chain carries TRBV20-1 and TRBJ1-2; D is perhaps TRBD1 (6 bases). Germline V gene sequence: CDR1 DFQATT, CDR2 SNEGSKA (reference sequence). Between the trimmed V and J ends, which lost 3 bases and 2 bases, there was a span of 7 bases. The CDR3 is made up of 12 amino acids. CDR3 sequence reads: CSASDRNYGYTF. In nucleotides, the CDR3 is TGCAGTGCTAGCGACAGGAACTATGGCTACACCTTC.

V and J are TRBV6-6 and TRBJ1-2; 7 nucleotides line up with TRBD1. The CDR3 loop spans 14 amino acids. J was trimmed by 5 bases and V by 6 bases; bases with no gene match: 9. Germline V gives CDR1 MNHNY, CDR2 SVGAGI (reference sequence). Here the CDR3 DNA reads TGTGCCAGCAGCCCTCCGACAGGGCGGTATGGCTACACCTTC. Translating it yields CASSPPTGRYGYTF.

V gene TRBV4-2 combines with J gene TRBJ2-6, with D perhaps matching TRBD2 (6 bases). The CDR3 sequence is 17 residues long. CDR1 is LGHNA and CDR2 is YNFKEQ in the germline V gene. V lost 1 base and J lost 0, with 10 bases in between. The CDR3 DNA follows: TGTGCCAGCAGCCAAGGGGAGGCCAGCTCTGGGGCCAACGTCCTGACTTTC. Amino acid sequence: CASSQGEASSGANVLTF.

Here the CDR3 reads CASSQWTSGEQYF. The CDR3 DNA is TGTGCCAGCAGTCAATGGACGTCGGGGGAGCAGTACTTC. This chain uses TRBV12-3 or TRBV12-4 with TRBJ2-7; a weak D match, TRBD2 (5 bases). The CDR3 sequence is 13 residues long. Trimming cost V 5 bases and J 7 bases, with 15 bases left between them.

V and J are TRBV20-1 and TRBJ1-4; 7 bases map to TRBD1. Trimming cost V 3 bases and J 8 bases; bases outside gene matches: 6. This CDR3 is 13 amino acids long. In germline, CDR1 is DFQATT, CDR2 SNEGSKA (reference sequence). DNA of the CDR3: TGCAGTGCTAGGGGGACAGTTTTCGAAAAACTGTTTTTT. Amino acids: CSARGTVFEKLFF.

The V and J genes are TRBV5-1 and TRBJ1-1; D is unresolved. CDR3 size: 15 residues. In germline, CDR1 is SGHRS, CDR2 YFSETQ. Between the trimmed V and J ends, which lost 4 bases and 4 bases, there was a span of 17 bases. The CDR3 region is CASSTYSEVTTEAFF. The CDR3 nucleotides read TGCGCCAGCAGCACTTACTCCGAAGTCACCACTGAAGCTTTCTTT.

V usage is TRBV15 and J usage is TRBJ2-4; tentatively, D is TRBD1 (5 bases). The V and J ends lost 0 bases and 8 bases respectively, with 11 bases between them. The CDR3 loop spans 14 amino acids. In germline, CDR1 is LNHNV, CDR2 YYDKDF (reference sequence). The CDR3 nucleotides are TGTGCCACCAGCAGAGAAAGGGGAACCGACATTCAGTACTTC. It translates to CATSRERGTDIQYF.

This chain connects TRBV5-4 to TRBJ2-3; the D gene is possibly TRBD2 (6 bases). V was clipped by 0 bases and J by 0 bases, with 11 bases between them. The germline V gene encodes CDR1 SGHNT and CDR2 YYREEE (reference sequence). CDR3 size: 16 residues. CDR3 coding DNA: TGTGCCAGCAGCTTGGACGGGACTCCTAGCACAGATACGCAGTATTTT. It codes for CASSLDGTPSTDTQYF.

This chain uses TRBV20-1 with TRBJ1-5; no firm D call. The germline V gene has CDR1 DFQATT and CDR2 SNEGSKA (reference sequence). V shed 4 bases and J shed 3 bases, with 7 bases lying between them. The CDR3 loop spans 12 amino acids. CDR3 loop: CSANRPNQPQHF. Written as DNA, the CDR3 is TGCAGTGCTAATAGGCCCAATCAGCCCCAGCATTTT.

The chain links TRBV11-1 to TRBJ1-5; 8 positions agree with TRBD1. The CDR3 contains 15 residues. Trimming took 4 bases from V and 3 from J; bases not matched to a gene: 5. CDR1 SGHAT and CDR2 FQDESV come from the germline V gene (reference sequence). CDR3 loop: CASSSGQGDNQPQHF. CDR3 sequence (DNA): TGTGCCAGCAGCTCTGGACAGGGAGACAATCAGCCCCAGCATTTT.

V and J are TRBV6-1 and TRBJ2-7; no clear D. The CDR3 covers 13 residues. V shed 4 bases and J shed 0 bases, with 7 bases lying between them. From germline, CDR1 is MNHNS and CDR2 SASEGT. CDR3 in amino acids: CASSAASSYEQYF. For the CDR3, the DNA is TGTGCCAGCAGTGCCGCCAGCTCCTACGAGCAGTACTTC.

CDR3 amino acids: CASSPGQVNTGELFF. The CDR3 DNA follows: TGTGCCAGCTCACCAGGCCAGGTGAACACCGGGGAGCTGTTTTTT. The chain recombines TRBV18 with TRBJ2-2; unclear D gene. V shed 2 bases and J shed 1 base, with 8 bases lying between them. The CDR3 loop spans 15 amino acids. Germline V CDR1 and CDR2: KGHSH, LQKENI. Full variable domain (rest looked up from reference TRBV18 and TRBJ2-2): NAGVMQNPRHLVRRRGQEARLRCSPMKGHSHVYWYRQLPEEGLKFMVYLQKENIIDESGMPKERFSAEFPKEGPSILRIQQVVRGDSAAYFCASSPGQVNTGELFFGEGSRLTVL.